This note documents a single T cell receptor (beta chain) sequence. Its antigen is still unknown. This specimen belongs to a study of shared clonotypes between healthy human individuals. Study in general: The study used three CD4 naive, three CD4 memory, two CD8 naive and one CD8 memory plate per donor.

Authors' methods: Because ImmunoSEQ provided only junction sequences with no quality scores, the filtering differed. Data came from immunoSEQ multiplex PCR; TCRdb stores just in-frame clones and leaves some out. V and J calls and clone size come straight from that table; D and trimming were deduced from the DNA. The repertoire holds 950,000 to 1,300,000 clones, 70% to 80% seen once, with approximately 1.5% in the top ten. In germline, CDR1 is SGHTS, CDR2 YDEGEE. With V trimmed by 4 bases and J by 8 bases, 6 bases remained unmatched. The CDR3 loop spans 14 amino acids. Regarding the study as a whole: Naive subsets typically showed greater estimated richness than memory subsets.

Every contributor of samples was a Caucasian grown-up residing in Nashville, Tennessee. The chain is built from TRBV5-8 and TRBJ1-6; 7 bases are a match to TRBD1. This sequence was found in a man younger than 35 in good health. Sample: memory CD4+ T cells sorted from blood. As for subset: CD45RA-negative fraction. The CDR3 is CASSLDRAHSPLHF. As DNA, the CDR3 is TGTGCCAGCAGCCTCGACAGGGCCCATTCACCCCTCCACTTT.